A single T cell receptor (beta chain) is shown here with its context. This sample was taken from a study of blood T cell repertoires in COVID-19. Profiling relied on immunoSEQ multiplex PCR, and the TCRdb table lists in-frame clones only, not all of them. This table holds roughly 280,000 clones, about 88% found once. After removal of 3 bases from V and 3 bases from J, the junction contained 11 bases not matched to a gene. This CDR3 contains 18 residues. From germline, CDR1 is LNHDA and CDR2 SQIVND (reference sequence). The sequenced material came from peripheral blood. This TCR derives from a woman aged 25 to 45 with COVID-19, enrolled during active disease. The chain uses TRBV19 and TRBJ1-4, with TRBD1 matching over 9 bases. The chain's CDR3 is CASSMARRQGVANEKLFF. The CDR3 coding sequence is TGTGCCAGTAGTATGGCCCGCCGACAGGGGGTAGCTAATGAAAAACTGTTTTTT.